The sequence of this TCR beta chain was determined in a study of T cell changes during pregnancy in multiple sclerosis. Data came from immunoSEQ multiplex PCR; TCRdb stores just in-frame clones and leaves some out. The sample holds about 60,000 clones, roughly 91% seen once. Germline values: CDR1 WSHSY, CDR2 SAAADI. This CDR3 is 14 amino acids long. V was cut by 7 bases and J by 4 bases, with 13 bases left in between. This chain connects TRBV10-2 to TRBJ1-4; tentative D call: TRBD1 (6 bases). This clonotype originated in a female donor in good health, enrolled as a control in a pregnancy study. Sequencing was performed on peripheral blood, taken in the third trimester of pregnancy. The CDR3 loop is CASMGGAFNEKLFF. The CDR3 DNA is TGCGCCAGCATGGGGGGGGCTTTTAATGAAAAACTGTTTTTT.